This TCR beta chain is drawn from a study of brain metastases from non-small cell lung cancer. Study-level points and caveats: Paired brain metastases and primary tumors largely shared TCR repertoires. Fewer infiltrating T cells were found in brain metastases than primaries.

This clone appeared a single time. No antigen is known for it. Method: immunoSEQ multiplex PCR; TCRdb's copy keeps in-frame clones and lacks some. Among about 1,400 clones listed, approximately 85% were seen once. The V gene's germline CDR1 is KGHDR and CDR2 SFDVKD. V was pared by 5 bases and J by 3 bases, with 5 bases of the junction left unmatched. The CDR3 runs to 14 residues. The clonotype originates from a donor aged 40 or older with non-small cell lung cancer. Sample: tissue from a brain metastasis. V gene TRBV24-1 combines with J gene TRBJ2-5, with 7 bases identical to TRBD1. The CDR3 DNA reads TGTGCCACCAGTGGGACAGGAGGTGAAGAGACCCAGTACTTC. Residues: CATSGTGGEETQYF.